Shown below are 15 T cell receptor beta chains from a single sample sequenced in a study of post-analysis software for immune sequencing data. Whole-study findings and limits: In patients, TRBV5-6, TRBV5-1 and TRBV20-1 belonged to four or five TRBV segments found more frequently than in controls.

Prepared TCR beta cDNA libraries contained unique molecular identifiers. TCRdb reanalysed the PCR reads using MiXCR and keeps one entry per CDR3 protein. The table lists some 690,000 distinct CDR3 sequences, roughly 29% of them singletons. For these TCRs, the target antigens are not known. Sequenced: blood. All receptors derive from a girl between 10 and 17 years old with multiple sclerosis.

This clonotype was counted only a few times. The chain uses TRBV20-1 and TRBJ2-7; 7 bases agree with TRBD2. Germline assignment: CDR1 DFQATT and CDR2 SNEGSKA (reference sequence). Trimming at V came to 0 bases and at J to 3 bases, leaving 11 bases not matched to a gene. This CDR3 spans 16 amino acids. The DNA of the CDR3 is TGCAGTGCTAGAGATCATATGGCGGGAGTGCTCTACGAGCAGTACTTC. Translation: CSARDHMAGVLYEQYF.

DNA of the CDR3: TGTGCCAGCAGCCCACAAAGCGGGAGTGCAGATACGCAGTATTTT. Translating it yields CASSPQSGSADTQYF. V usage is TRBV7-9 and J usage is TRBJ2-3; 8 positions agree with TRBD2. Germline V gives CDR1 SEHNR, CDR2 FQNEAQ (reference sequence). V lost 5 bases, J lost 4 bases, and 8 bases stayed unmatched. The CDR3 contains 15 residues.

The genes are TRBV15 and TRBJ2-1; 9 bases are a match to TRBD2. The CDR3 extends over 18 amino acids. Germline CDR1 is LNHNV and CDR2 is YYDKDF (reference sequence). The V segment lost 1 base and the J segment 0 bases; nucleotides outside the gene matches: 7. The CDR3 sequence is CATSRGNLAGYSYNEQFF. In DNA form, the CDR3 reads TGTGCCACCAGCAGAGGGAATCTAGCGGGGTACTCCTACAATGAGCAGTTCTTC.

V is TRBV6-6 and J is TRBJ2-3; TRBD2 aligns across 7 bases. With 0 bases clipped from V and 8 bases from J, the junction kept 2 bases outside the gene matches. Germline CDR1 MNHNY, CDR2 SVGAGI (reference sequence). The CDR3 is 13 amino acids. This CDR3 reads CASSYSSGGTQYF. CDR3 DNA sequence: TGTGCCAGCAGTTACTCGTCGGGGGGTACGCAGTATTTT.

This clonotype was seen a handful of times. A clone one base away is much larger, so this may be a read error. This rearrangement joins TRBV10-2 to TRBJ1-1; a possible D gene is TRBD1 (6 bases). This CDR3 is built from 14 residues. Germline assignment: CDR1 WSHSY and CDR2 SAAADI. In DNA, the CDR3 is TGCGCCAGCAGTGAGTCCGGGGGCTCGACTGGAGCTTTCTTT. Its protein product is CASSESGGSTGAFF.

The chain is built from TRBV6-1 and TRBJ2-2; the D gene is possibly TRBD2 (5 bases). Trimming took 8 bases from V and 4 from J, leaving 14 bases between them. The CDR3 has 14 residues. Germline assignment: CDR1 MNHNS and CDR2 SASEGT. In nucleotides, the CDR3 is TGTGCCAGCCGGAGGCCCGGCGGCACCGGGGAGCTGTTTTTT. This encodes CASRRPGGTGELFF.

The V gene is TRBV12-3 or TRBV12-4, the J gene TRBJ2-7; 8 bases are a match to TRBD2. The ends lost 2 bases at V and 2 bases at J; junction bases unmatched: 14. The CDR3 totals 18 residues. This CDR3 reads CASSLRRRLAGLAYEQYF. CDR3 in DNA: TGTGCCAGCAGTTTACGTCGTCGGCTAGCGGGCTTAGCCTACGAGCAGTACTTC.

This clonotype was seen ten or more times. The V and J genes are TRBV27 and TRBJ2-7, with TRBD1 identical over 7 bases. This CDR3 contains 12 residues. V trimming: 6 bases; J trimming: 4 bases; junction bases outside the gene matches: 3. Germline V gene sequence: CDR1 MNHEY, CDR2 SMNVEV (reference sequence). CDR3 sequence: CASSETGYEQYF. CDR3 in DNA: TGTGCCAGCAGCGAGACAGGGTACGAGCAGTACTTC.

In its sample, this clonotype was seen a few times. This chain joins TRBV20-1 and TRBJ2-3; 11 bases align to TRBD2. The CDR3 is 18 residues long. The junction had 11 bases not matched to a gene; V was cut back by 0 bases and J by 3 bases. The germline V gene encodes CDR1 DFQATT and CDR2 SNEGSKA (reference sequence). Here the CDR3 DNA reads TGCAGTGCTAGAGACCCCCAGACTAGCGGGATTACTACAGATACGCAGTATTTT. It yields the protein CSARDPQTSGITTDTQYF.

This clonotype was detected ten times or more. This chain connects TRBV4-3 to TRBJ2-7, with D possibly matching TRBD1 (6 bases). The V gene's germline CDR1 is LGHNA and CDR2 YSLEER. CDR3 size: 13 residues. V lost 3 bases and J lost 4, with 10 bases in between. In DNA form, the CDR3 reads TGCGCCAGCAGCCAGTACAGGGATTACGAGCAGTACTTC. Its translation is CASSQYRDYEQYF.

The rearrangement links TRBV27 to TRBJ2-1; D call uncertain. This CDR3 comprises 16 residues. V was pared by 6 bases and J by 0 bases, with 15 bases between. Germline CDR1 reads MNHEY; CDR2 reads SMNVEV (reference sequence). The CDR3 DNA follows: TGTGCCAGCAGGTTGGCTATGGAGAGCTCCTACAATGAGCAGTTCTTC. As protein: CASRLAMESSYNEQFF.

This clonotype was observed a handful of times. The gene calls are TRBV11-2 and TRBJ2-4; 9 positions match TRBD1. J was trimmed by 2 bases and V by 5 bases; bases with no gene match: 10. Germline V gene lookup returns CDR1 SGHAT and CDR2 FQNNGV. The length of the CDR3 is 17 residues. CDR3 DNA sequence: TGTGCCAGCAGCGCCGAGGGACAGGGTTTCCCCAAAAACATTCAGTACTTC. Translating gives CASSAEGQGFPKNIQYF.

The sample holds a few counts of this clonotype. V is TRBV28 and J is TRBJ2-3; perhaps TRBD1 as D (5 bases). Germline lookup yields CDR1 MDHEN and CDR2 SYDVKM. This CDR3 has 17 residues. V dropped 6 bases and J dropped 4 bases, with 23 bases sitting between them. As DNA, the CDR3 is TGTGCCAGCAGGCCCTCTCCCCTTCGGCTAGGGGCAGATACGCAGTATTTT. Encoded protein: CASRPSPLRLGADTQYF.

This clonotype was picked up a small number of times. The chain employs TRBV4-3 and TRBJ2-4; 7 bases are shared with TRBD2. The CDR3 is 17 amino acids. CDR1 and CDR2 (germline): LGHNA, YSLEER. The V gene end was trimmed by 4 bases and the J gene end by 0 bases; junction bases not matched to a gene: 9. The CDR3 DNA is TGCGCCAGCAGCCCATACCTTCTAGCGGTAGCCAAAAACATTCAGTACTTC. It yields the protein CASSPYLLAVAKNIQYF.

The genes are TRBV9 and TRBJ1-6; a possible D gene is TRBD1 (5 bases). The ends were cut back, 5 bases at V and 9 bases at J, with 18 bases in the middle. The CDR3 sequence is 15 residues long. Germline CDR1 SGDLS, CDR2 YYNGEE. CDR3 in DNA: TGTGCCAGCAGTCCCACTACGGGGCTGAGTTCACCCCTCCACTTT. It yields the protein CASSPTTGLSSPLHF. The full variable domain, completed using reference TRBV9 and TRBJ1-6, is DSGVTQTPKHLITATGQRVTLRCSPRSGDLSVYWYQQSLDQGLQFLIQYYNGEERAKGNILERFSAQQFPDLHSELNLSSLELGDSALYFCASSPTTGLSSPLHFGNGTRLTVT.